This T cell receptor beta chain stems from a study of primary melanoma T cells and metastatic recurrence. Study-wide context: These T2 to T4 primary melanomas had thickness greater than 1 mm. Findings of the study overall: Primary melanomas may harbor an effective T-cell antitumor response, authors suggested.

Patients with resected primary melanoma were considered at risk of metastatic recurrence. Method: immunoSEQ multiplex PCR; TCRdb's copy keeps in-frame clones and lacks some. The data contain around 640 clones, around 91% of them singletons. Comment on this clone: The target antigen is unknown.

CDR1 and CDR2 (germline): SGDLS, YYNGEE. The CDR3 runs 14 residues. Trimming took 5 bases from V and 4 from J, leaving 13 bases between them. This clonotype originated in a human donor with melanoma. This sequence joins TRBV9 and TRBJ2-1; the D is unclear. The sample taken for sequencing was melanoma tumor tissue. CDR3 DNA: TGTGCCAGCAGTTCCCGGACCCCTTACAATGAGCAGTTCTTC. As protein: CASSSRTPYNEQFF. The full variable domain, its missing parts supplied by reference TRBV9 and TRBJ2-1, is DSGVTQTPKHLITATGQRVTLRCSPRSGDLSVYWYQQSLDQGLQFLIQYYNGEERAKGNILERFSAQQFPDLHSELNLSSLELGDSALYFCASSSRTPYNEQFFGPGTRLTVL.